This TCR beta chain was obtained from a study of T cell repertoires in cytomegalovirus infection. About the research overall: Public TCR beta signatures provided an indication of both CMV infection and a matching HLA type.

Study results and limitations: Summed frequency of shared TCR beta families picked out CMV carriers who also had the relevant HLA. In two of eight donors, the top clonotype was HLA-C-restricted CMV-specific.

On this clonotype: Its cognate antigen is unknown.

This CDR3 region has 13 residues. V dropped 3 bases and J dropped 1 base, with 9 bases sitting between them. Per germline, CDR1 GTSNPN and CDR2 SVGIG (reference sequence). TCRdb re-called the reads with MiXCR, one entry per CDR3 protein. The table shows roughly 180,000 distinct CDR3 sequences, with about 30% occurring only once. The sequenced material came from PBMCs. The clonotype originates from a human donor in good health (CMV status not recorded). Some clones in this sample may be carry-over from other donors' samples. V gene TRBV30 combines with J gene TRBJ1-1; D not certain. In DNA, the CDR3 is TGTGCCTGGAGCGATGTCTCGAACACTGAAGCTTTCTTT. Its protein is CAWSDVSNTEAFF.